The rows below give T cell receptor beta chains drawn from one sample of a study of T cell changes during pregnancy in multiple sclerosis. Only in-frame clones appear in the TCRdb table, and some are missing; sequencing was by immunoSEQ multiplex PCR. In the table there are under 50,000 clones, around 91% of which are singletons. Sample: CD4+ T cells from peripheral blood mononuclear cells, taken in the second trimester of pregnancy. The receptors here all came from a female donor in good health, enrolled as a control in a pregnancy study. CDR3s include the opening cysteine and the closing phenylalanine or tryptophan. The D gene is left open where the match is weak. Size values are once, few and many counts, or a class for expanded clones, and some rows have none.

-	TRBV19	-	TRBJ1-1	CASSGSTGTEAFF	TGTGCCAGTAGTGGGTCCACAGGAACTGAAGCTTTCTTT
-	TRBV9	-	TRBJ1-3	CASSVGRAGAQSGNTIYF	TGTGCCAGCAGCGTAGGGAGGGCGGGGGCGCAAAGTGGAAACACCATATATTTT
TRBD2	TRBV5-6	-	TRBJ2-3	CASSSTSVITDTQYF	TGTGCCAGCAGCTCAACTAGCGTAATCACAGATACGCAGTATTTT
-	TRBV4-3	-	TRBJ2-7	CASSQDLQTLVREQYF	TGCGCCAGCAGCCAAGATCTCCAAACCTTAGTACGGGAGCAGTACTTC
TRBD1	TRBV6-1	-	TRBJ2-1	CASRRPGQDYNEQFF	TGTGCCAGCAGACGGCCGGGACAGGACTACAATGAGCAGTTCTTC
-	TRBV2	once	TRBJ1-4	CASSVSLRTNEKLFF	TGTGCCAGCAGTGTCTCACTCCGGACTAATGAAAAACTGTTTTTT
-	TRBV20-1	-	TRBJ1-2	CSAIAGGYTF	TGCAGTGCTATCGCGGGGGGCTACACCTTC
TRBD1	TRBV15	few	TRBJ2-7	CATSPRQGYEQYF	TGTGCCACCAGCCCCCGACAGGGGTACGAGCAGTACTTC
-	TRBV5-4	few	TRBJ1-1	CASSLAAENTEAFF	TGTGCCAGCAGCTTGGCCGCGGAGAACACTGAAGCTTTCTTT
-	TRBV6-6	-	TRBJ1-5	CASSGDKVNQPQHF	TGTGCCAGCAGTGGGGACAAAGTAAATCAGCCCCAGCATTTT